Listed below are T cell receptor beta chains from one sample, sequenced in a study of cytomegalovirus exposure and HLA in healthy donors. Assay used: immunoSEQ multiplex PCR; TCRdb lists only in-frame clones, some missing. Of around 140,000 clones in the sample, just under 85% are singletons; the top ten hold around a tenth. Sequences were obtained from PBMCs. The receptors here all came from an older woman in good health and CMV-seropositive. Both conserved end residues are part of each CDR3. The D gene is left open where the match is weak. For some rows the clone size is stated as once, few or many, or as a class when expanded; others skip it.

j_call d_call v_call clone_size cdr3_aa cdr3_nt
TRBJ1-1 TRBD1 TRBV27 NA CASSSRTGNTEAFF TGTGCCAGCAGTTCCCGGACAGGGAACACTGAAGCTTTCTTT
TRBJ2-1 NA TRBV11-3 few CASSPWDSDRSEQFF TGTGCCAGCAGCCCTTGGGACTCCGACCGGAGTGAGCAGTTCTTC
TRBJ2-1 TRBD1 TRBV19 NA CASSTGTGVSYNEQFF TGTGCCAGTAGCACGGGGACAGGAGTTTCCTACAATGAGCAGTTCTTC
TRBJ2-7 NA TRBV7-9 NA CSSSFSQGNEQYF TGTTCCAGCAGCTTTAGTCAGGGCAACGAGCAGTACTTC
TRBJ2-2 NA TRBV28 NA CVTYRANTGELFF TGTGTCACGTACAGGGCTAACACCGGGGAGCTGTTTTTT
TRBJ2-7 TRBD2 TRBV28 NA CASTSGSTSYEQYF TGTGCCAGTACTAGCGGGAGTACCTCCTACGAGCAGTACTTC
TRBJ2-3 TRBD2 TRBV27 NA CASSFQREATDTQYF TGTGCCAGCAGTTTCCAGCGGGAGGCCACAGATACGCAGTATTTT
TRBJ2-5 TRBD2 TRBV7-9 few CASSLTSQRGETQYF TGTGCCAGCAGCCTAACTTCTCAGCGGGGGGAGACCCAGTACTTC
TRBJ1-5 NA TRBV7-2 NA CASSPGGASNQPQHF TGTGCCAGCAGCCCTGGGGGGGCTAGCAATCAGCCCCAGCATTTT
TRBJ1-3 NA TRBV7-2 NA CASSQKPTASGNTIYF TGTGCCAGCAGCCAAAAACCGACAGCCTCTGGAAACACCATATATTTT
TRBJ2-5 NA TRBV7-2 NA CASSLVSGKTQYF TGTGCCAGCAGCTTAGTGTCGGGGAAGACCCAGTACTTC
TRBJ2-7 TRBD2 TRBV5-1 NA CASSLGGGTYEQYF TGCGCCAGCAGCTTGGGCGGGGGGACCTACGAGCAGTACTTC
TRBJ1-5 NA TRBV30 NA CAWSWEGDSNQPQHF TGTGCCTGGAGTTGGGAGGGGGATAGCAATCAGCCCCAGCATTTT
TRBJ1-1 NA TRBV19 NA CASTTWPGIGAFF TGTGCCAGTACCACCTGGCCGGGGATTGGAGCTTTCTTT
TRBJ1-6 NA TRBV11-2 once CASSLNRGNSPLHF TGTGCCAGCAGCTTAAATAGGGGGAATTCACCCCTCCACTTT
TRBJ2-5 NA TRBV4-2 NA CASSQVPGNWKTQYF TGTGCCAGCAGCCAAGTCCCAGGGAATTGGAAGACCCAGTACTTC
TRBJ2-7 TRBD1 TRBV6-5 NA CASSYTQGAPSEQYF TGTGCCAGCAGTTATACACAGGGGGCACCATCTGAGCAGTACTTC
TRBJ1-5 NA TRBV28 NA CASSSGGGGQPQHF TGTGCCAGCAGTTCAGGTGGGGGAGGACAGCCCCAGCATTTT
TRBJ1-2 TRBD1 TRBV6-5 NA CASSYSGQVNYGYTF TGTGCCAGCAGTTACTCCGGACAGGTTAACTATGGCTACACCTTC
TRBJ2-1 TRBD1 TRBV7-2 NA CASGPGQSYNEQFF TGTGCCAGCGGTCCGGGACAGAGTTACAATGAGCAGTTCTTC
TRBJ2-1 TRBD2 TRBV4-2 NA CASSQGGTRAYNEQFF TGTGCCAGCAGCCAAGGGGGGACTAGAGCCTACAATGAGCAGTTCTTC
TRBJ2-7 NA TRBV6-1 NA CASSQGMMTEQYF TGTGCCAGCAGCCAGGGTATGATGACCGAGCAGTACTTC
TRBJ1-4 TRBD1 TRBV5-3 NA CAAPCDRGATNEKLFF TGTGCCGCCCCTTGTGACAGGGGTGCAACTAATGAAAAACTGTTTTTT
TRBJ2-3 TRBD2 TRBV6-5 NA CASSYTSGSADTQYF TGTGCCAGCAGTTACACTAGCGGGAGTGCAGATACGCAGTATTTT
TRBJ2-1 NA TRBV5-1 NA CASSSYSASEQFF TGCGCCAGCAGCTCCTATTCCGCGTCTGAGCAGTTCTTC
TRBJ2-1 TRBD2 TRBV29-1 NA CSVSGTSGNLVSYNEQFF TGCAGCGTCTCCGGGACTAGCGGGAATCTAGTATCGTACAATGAGCAGTTCTTC
TRBJ2-2 NA TRBV30 NA CAWRQGGTGELFF TGTGCCTGGAGGCAGGGGGGTACCGGGGAGCTGTTTTTT
TRBJ2-7 NA TRBV30 NA CAWRAGTGSYEQYF TGTGCCTGGAGGGCAGGGACTGGGTCCTACGAGCAGTACTTC
TRBJ1-2 TRBD1 TRBV4-2 NA CASSQGTGEFYGYTF TGTGCCAGCAGCCAAGGGACAGGGGAATTCTATGGCTACACCTTC
TRBJ2-7 NA TRBV29-1 NA CSVAWGGGEQYF TGCAGCGTTGCGTGGGGCGGTGGCGAGCAGTACTTC
TRBJ2-7 NA TRBV28 NA CASERGGSGYEQYF TGTGCCAGCGAGCGAGGAGGTTCGGGGTACGAGCAGTACTTC
TRBJ2-5 NA TRBV6-6 NA CASTPNGETQYF TGTGCCAGCACCCCCAACGGGGAGACCCAGTACTTC
TRBJ1-5 NA TRBV7-9 NA CASSLDFGNQPQHF TGTGCCAGCAGCTTAGACTTTGGCAATCAGCCCCAGCATTTT
TRBJ1-1 TRBD1 TRBV11-3 few CASSVEGANTEAFF TGTGCCAGCAGCGTAGAGGGGGCGAACACTGAAGCTTTCTTT
TRBJ1-5 NA TRBV18 NA CASSPRGVQYSNQPQHF TGTGCCAGCTCACCTCGGGGGGTCCAATATAGCAATCAGCCCCAGCATTTT
TRBJ2-2 TRBD2 TRBV19 NA CATKGLAGGLYNTGELFF TGTGCCACCAAGGGACTAGCGGGAGGGTTATATAACACCGGGGAGCTGTTTTTT
TRBJ1-1 NA TRBV6-1 NA CANQYVGANTEAFF TGTGCCAATCAATATGTTGGGGCGAACACTGAAGCTTTCTTT
TRBJ2-5 NA TRBV9 NA CASSVRGGVETQYF TGTGCCAGCAGCGTACGAGGGGGAGTTGAGACCCAGTACTTC
TRBJ2-1 TRBD1 TRBV11-2 NA CASGTDRVRGSSYNEQFF TGTGCCAGCGGAACCGACAGGGTCCGAGGGAGCTCCTACAATGAGCAGTTCTTC
TRBJ2-1 TRBD2 TRBV11-2 NA CASSQYSLAGLGEQFF TGTGCCAGCAGCCAATACAGCTTAGCGGGACTGGGTGAGCAGTTCTTC
TRBJ1-1 NA TRBV11-3 once CASSLGGNTEAFF TGTGCCAGCAGCTTGGGGGGGAACACTGAAGCTTTCTTT
TRBJ2-2 NA TRBV5-4 NA CASSSRLAGLNTGELFF TGTGCCAGCAGCTCCCGACTTGCAGGGCTGAACACCGGGGAGCTGTTTTTT
TRBJ2-7 TRBD1 TRBV29-1 NA CSVPGQGAYEQYF TGCAGCGTTCCGGGACAGGGGGCCTACGAGCAGTACTTC
TRBJ1-1 NA TRBV5-6 NA CASSLWGRVEAFF TGTGCCAGCAGCTTGTGGGGGAGGGTCGAAGCTTTCTTT
TRBJ1-5 NA TRBV18 NA CASSLSRGSNNQPQHF TGTGCCAGCTCATTGTCCAGGGGAAGTAACAATCAGCCCCAGCATTTT
TRBJ2-7 TRBD2 TRBV6-5 few CASSRGLAGAYGQYF TGTGCCAGCAGTAGGGGACTAGCGGGAGCCTACGGGCAGTACTTC
TRBJ1-3 NA TRBV9 NA CASRRGSGRNTIYF TGTGCCAGCAGAAGAGGATCTGGTCGAAACACCATATATTTT
TRBJ2-7 NA TRBV6-5 NA CASSYSADISYEQYF TGTGCCAGCAGTTACTCGGCGGACATTTCCTACGAGCAGTACTTC
TRBJ2-1 NA TRBV19 NA CASSISGGAYNEQFF TGTGCCAGTAGTATATCAGGAGGGGCGTACAATGAGCAGTTCTTC
TRBJ1-1 NA TRBV18 NA CASSPPGGAGTEAFF TGTGCCAGCTCACCACCAGGGGGGGCCGGTACTGAAGCTTTCTTT
TRBJ2-1 NA TRBV9 few CASSVSTYNEQFF TGTGCCAGCAGCGTAAGTACATACAATGAGCAGTTCTTC
TRBJ1-2 NA TRBV4-2 NA CASSQTTVGGIDGYTF TGTGCCAGCAGCCAAACGACAGTGGGGGGAATCGATGGCTACACCTTC
TRBJ2-2 TRBD2 TRBV4-1 NA CASSRPTSGSRNTGELFF TGCGCCAGCAGCCGCCCGACTAGCGGGAGTAGGAACACCGGGGAGCTGTTTTTT
TRBJ2-3 TRBD1 TRBV6-4 NA CASSVGGQGTDTQYF TGTGCCAGCAGTGTCGGCGGACAGGGGACAGATACGCAGTATTTT
TRBJ1-4 NA TRBV6-5 NA CASSAGGEKLFF TGTGCCAGCAGTGCGGGCGGTGAAAAACTGTTTTTT